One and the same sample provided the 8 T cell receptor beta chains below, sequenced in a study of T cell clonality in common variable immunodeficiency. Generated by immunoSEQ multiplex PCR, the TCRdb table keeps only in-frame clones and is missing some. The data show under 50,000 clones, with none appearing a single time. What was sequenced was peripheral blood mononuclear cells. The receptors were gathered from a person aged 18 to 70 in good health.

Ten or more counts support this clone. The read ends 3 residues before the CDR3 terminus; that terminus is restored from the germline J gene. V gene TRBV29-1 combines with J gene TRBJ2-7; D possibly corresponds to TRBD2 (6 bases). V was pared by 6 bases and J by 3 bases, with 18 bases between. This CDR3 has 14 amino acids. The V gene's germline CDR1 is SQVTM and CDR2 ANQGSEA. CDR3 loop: CSVRVTGGVYEQYF. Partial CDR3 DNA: TGCAGCGTGAGGGTAACAGGAGGGGTCTACGAG.

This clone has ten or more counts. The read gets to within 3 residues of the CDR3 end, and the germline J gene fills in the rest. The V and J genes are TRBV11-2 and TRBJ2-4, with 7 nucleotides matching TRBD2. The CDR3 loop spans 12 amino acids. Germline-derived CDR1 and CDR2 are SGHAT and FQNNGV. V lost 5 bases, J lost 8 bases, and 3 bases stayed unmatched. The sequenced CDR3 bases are TGTGCCAGCAGCGCCGCGGGGGACATT. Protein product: CASSAAGDI. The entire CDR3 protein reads CASSAAGDIQYF.

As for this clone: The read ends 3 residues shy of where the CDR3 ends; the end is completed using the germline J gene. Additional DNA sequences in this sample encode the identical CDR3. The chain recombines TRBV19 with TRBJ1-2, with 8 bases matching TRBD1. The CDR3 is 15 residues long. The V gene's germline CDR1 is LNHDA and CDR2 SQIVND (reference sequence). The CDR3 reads CASSTSDRGPGGYTF. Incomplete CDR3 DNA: TGTGCCAGTAGTACTTCCGACAGGGGCCCGGGAGGT.

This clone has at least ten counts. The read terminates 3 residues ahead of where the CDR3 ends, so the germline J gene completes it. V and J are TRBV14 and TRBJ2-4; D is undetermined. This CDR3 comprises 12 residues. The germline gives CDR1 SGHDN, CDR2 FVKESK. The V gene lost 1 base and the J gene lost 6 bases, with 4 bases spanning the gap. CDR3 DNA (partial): TGTGCCAGCAGCCAAGCAGGAAACATT. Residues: CASSQAGNI. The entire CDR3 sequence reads CASSQAGNIQYF.

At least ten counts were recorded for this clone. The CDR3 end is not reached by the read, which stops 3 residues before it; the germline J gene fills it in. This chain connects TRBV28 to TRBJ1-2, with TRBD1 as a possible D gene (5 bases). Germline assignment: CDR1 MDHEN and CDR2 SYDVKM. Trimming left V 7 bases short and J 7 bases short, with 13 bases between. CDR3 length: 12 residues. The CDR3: CASTPRRGGYTF. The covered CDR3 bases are TGTGCCAGCACCCCCCGGAGGGGTGGC.

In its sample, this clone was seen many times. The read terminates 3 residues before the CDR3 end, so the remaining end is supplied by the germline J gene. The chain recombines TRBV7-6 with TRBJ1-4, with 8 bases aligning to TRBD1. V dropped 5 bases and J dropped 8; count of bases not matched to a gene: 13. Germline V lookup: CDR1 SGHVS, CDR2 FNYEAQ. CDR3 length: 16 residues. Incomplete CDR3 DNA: TGTGCCAGCAGCAGCCTCCCAGACAGGGGTTTAGAAAAA. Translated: CASSSLPDRGLEK. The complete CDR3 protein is CASSSLPDRGLEKLFF.

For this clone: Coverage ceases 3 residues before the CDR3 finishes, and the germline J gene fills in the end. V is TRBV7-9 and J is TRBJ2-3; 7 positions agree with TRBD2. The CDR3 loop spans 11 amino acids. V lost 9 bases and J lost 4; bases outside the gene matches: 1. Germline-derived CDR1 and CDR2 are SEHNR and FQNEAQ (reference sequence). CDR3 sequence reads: CARRGSDTQYF. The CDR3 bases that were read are TGTGCCAGGCGGGGGTCAGATACG.

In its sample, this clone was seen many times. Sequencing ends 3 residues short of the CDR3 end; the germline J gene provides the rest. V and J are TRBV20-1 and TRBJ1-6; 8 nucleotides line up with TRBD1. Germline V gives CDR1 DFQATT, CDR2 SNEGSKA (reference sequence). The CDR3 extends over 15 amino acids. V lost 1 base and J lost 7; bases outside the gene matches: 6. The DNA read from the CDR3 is TGCAGTGCTAGAGGATATGGACAGGGAAATTCACCC. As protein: CSARGYGQGNSP. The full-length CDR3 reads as CSARGYGQGNSPLHF.